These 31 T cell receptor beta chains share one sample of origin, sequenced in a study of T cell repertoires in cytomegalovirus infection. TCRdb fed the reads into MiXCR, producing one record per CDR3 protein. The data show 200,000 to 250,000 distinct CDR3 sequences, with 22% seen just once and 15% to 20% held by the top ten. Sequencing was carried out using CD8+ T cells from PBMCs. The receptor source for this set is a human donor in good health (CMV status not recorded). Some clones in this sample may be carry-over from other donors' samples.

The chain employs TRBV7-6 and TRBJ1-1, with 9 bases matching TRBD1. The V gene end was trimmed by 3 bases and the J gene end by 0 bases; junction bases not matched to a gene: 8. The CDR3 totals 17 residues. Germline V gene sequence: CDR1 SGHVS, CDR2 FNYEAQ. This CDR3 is CASSLGQGLTMNTEAFF. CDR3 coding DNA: TGTGCCAGCAGCTTGGGACAGGGACTAACCATGAACACTGAAGCTTTCTTT.

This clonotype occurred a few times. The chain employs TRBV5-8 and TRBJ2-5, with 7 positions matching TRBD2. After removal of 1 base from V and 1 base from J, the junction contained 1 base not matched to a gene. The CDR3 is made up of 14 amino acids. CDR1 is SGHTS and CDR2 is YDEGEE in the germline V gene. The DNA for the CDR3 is TGTGCCAGCAGCTTGCGGGGGGTCCAAGAGACCCAGTACTTC. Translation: CASSLRGVQETQYF.

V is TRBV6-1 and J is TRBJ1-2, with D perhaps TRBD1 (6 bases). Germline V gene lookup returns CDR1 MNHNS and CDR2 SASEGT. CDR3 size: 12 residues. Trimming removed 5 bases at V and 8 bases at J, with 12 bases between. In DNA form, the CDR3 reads TGTGCCAGCAGTTTAGACAGGAACGGCTACACCTTC. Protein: CASSLDRNGYTF.

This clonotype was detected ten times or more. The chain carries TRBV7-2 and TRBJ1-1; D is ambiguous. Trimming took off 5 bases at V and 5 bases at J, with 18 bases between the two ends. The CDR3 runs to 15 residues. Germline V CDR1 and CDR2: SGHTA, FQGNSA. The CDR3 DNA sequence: TGTGCCAGCAGCCCCTGGACGGGAGGAGAGACTGAAGCTTTCTTT. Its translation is CASSPWTGGETEAFF.

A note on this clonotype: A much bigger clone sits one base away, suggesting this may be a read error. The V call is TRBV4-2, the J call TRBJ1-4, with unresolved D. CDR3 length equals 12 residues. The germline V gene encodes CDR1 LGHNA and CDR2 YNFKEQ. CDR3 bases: TGTGGCAGCAGTCCCTTAGGGGAAAAACTGTTTTTT. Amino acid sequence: CGSSPLGEKLFF.

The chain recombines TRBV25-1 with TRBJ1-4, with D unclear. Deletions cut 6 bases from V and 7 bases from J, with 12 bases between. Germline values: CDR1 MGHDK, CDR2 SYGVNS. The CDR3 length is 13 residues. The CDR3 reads CASRGNPGEKLFF. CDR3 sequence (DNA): TGTGCCAGCAGGGGCAACCCCGGTGAAAAACTGTTTTTT.

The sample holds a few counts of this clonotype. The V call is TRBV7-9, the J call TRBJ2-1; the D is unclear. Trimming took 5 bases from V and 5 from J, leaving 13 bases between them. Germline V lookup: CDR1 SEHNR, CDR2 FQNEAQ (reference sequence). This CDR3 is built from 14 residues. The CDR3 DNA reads TGTGCCAGCAGCCCTCGAGAGGTGCACAATGAGCAGTTCTTC. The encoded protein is CASSPREVHNEQFF.

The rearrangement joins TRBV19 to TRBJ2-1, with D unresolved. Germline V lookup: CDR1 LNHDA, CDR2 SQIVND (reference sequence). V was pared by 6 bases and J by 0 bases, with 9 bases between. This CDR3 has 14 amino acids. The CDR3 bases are TGTGCCAGTAGACCTACGGGCTCCTACAATGAGCAGTTCTTC. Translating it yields CASRPTGSYNEQFF.

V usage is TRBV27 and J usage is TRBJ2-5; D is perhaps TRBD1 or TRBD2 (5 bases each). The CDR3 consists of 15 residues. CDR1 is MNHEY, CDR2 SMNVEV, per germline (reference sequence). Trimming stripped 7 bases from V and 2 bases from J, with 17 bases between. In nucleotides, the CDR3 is TGTGCCAGCAAACCGGGACCTGCAACACAAGAGACCCAGTACTTC. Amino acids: CASKPGPATQETQYF.

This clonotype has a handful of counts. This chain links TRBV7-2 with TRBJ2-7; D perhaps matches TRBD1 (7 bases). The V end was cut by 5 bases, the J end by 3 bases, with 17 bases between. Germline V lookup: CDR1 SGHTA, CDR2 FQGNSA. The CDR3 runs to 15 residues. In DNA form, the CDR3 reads TGTGCCAGCAGCCTGGAATTCAGGGGGGACTACGAGCAGTACTTC. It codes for CASSLEFRGDYEQYF.

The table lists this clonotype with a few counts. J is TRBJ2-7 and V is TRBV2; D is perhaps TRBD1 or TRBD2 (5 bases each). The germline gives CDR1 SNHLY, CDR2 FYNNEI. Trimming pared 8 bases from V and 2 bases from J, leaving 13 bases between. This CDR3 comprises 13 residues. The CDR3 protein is CASEGILAYEQYF. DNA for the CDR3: TGTGCCAGCGAGGGGATACTGGCCTACGAGCAGTACTTC.

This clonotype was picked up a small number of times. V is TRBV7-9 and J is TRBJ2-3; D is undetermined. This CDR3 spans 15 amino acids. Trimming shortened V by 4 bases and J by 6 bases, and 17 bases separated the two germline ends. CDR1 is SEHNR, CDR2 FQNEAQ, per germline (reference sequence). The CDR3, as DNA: TGTGCCAGCAGCTCGAAGGACGGTCTTCGGGATACGCAGTATTTT. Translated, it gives CASSSKDGLRDTQYF.

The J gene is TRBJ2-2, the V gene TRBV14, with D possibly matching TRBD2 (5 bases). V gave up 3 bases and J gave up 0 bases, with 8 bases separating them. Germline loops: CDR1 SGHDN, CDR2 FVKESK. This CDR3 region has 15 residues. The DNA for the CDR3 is TGTGCCAGCAGCCACCAGCGGCCGAACACCGGGGAGCTGTTTTTT. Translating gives CASSHQRPNTGELFF.

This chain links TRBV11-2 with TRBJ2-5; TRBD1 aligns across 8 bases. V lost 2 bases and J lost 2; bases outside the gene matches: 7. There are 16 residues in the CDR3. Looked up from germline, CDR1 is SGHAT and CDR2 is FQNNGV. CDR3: CASSLPPDREQETQYF. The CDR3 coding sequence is TGTGCCAGCAGCTTACCCCCGGACAGGGAGCAAGAGACCCAGTACTTC.

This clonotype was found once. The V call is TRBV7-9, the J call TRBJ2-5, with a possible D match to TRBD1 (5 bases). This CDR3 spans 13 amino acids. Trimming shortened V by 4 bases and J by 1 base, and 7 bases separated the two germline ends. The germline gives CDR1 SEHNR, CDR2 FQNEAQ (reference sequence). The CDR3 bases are TGTGCCAGCAGCTATGACAGCCAAGAGACCCAGTACTTC. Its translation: CASSYDSQETQYF. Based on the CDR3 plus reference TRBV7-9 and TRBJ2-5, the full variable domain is DTGVSQNPRHKITKRGQNVTFRCDPISEHNRLYWYRQTLGQGPEFLTYFQNEAQLEKSRLLSDRFSAERPKGSFSTLEIQRTEQGDSAMYLCASSYDSQETQYFGPGTRLLVL.

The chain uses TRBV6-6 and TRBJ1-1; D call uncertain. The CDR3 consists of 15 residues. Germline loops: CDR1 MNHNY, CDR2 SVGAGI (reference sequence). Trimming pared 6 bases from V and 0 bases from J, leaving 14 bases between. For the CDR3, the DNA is TGTGCCAGCAGCCCCCCTTTCAGGTTGAACACTGAAGCTTTCTTT. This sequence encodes CASSPPFRLNTEAFF.

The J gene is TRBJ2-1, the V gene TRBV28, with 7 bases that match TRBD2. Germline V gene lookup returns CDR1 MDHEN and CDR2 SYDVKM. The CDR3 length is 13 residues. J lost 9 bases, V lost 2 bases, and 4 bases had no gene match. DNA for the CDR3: TGTGCCAGCAGTTTAATTAGCGGGCTTGAGCAGTTCTTC. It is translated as CASSLISGLEQFF.

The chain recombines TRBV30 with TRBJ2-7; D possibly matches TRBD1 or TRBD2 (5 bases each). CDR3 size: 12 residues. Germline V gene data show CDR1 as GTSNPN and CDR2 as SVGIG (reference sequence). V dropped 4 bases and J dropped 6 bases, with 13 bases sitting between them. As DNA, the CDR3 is TGTGCCTGGAAGGGACCGAGGGGCGAGCAGTACTTC. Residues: CAWKGPRGEQYF.

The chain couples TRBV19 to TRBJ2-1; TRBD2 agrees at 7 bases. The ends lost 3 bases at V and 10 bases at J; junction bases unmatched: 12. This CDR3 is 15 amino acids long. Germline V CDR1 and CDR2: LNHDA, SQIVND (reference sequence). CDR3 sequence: CASSISSGVRDEQFF. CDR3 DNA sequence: TGTGCCAGTAGTATCTCCAGCGGGGTTAGAGACGAGCAGTTCTTC.

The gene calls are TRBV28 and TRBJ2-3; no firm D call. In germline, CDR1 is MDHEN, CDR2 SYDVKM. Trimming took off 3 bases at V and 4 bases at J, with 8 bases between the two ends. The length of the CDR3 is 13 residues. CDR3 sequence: CASSFRVPDTQYF. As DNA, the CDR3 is TGTGCCAGCAGTTTCCGGGTTCCAGATACGCAGTATTTT.

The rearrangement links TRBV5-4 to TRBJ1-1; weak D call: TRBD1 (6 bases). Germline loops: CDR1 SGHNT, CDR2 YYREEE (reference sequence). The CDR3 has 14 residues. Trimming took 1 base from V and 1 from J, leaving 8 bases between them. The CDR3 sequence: CASSLWGANTEAFF. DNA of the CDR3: TGTGCCAGCAGCTTGTGGGGGGCGAACACTGAAGCTTTCTTT.

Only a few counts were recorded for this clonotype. CDR3 protein: CASSWTGGDEKLFF. Here the CDR3 DNA reads TGTGCCAGCAGCTGGACAGGGGGCGATGAAAAACTGTTTTTT. The J gene is TRBJ1-4, the V gene TRBV5-4; 11 bases are a match to TRBD1. Looked up from germline, CDR1 is SGHNT and CDR2 is YYREEE (reference sequence). Trimming removed 3 bases from V and 6 bases from J; junction bases left unmatched: 1. The CDR3 covers 14 residues. The full variable domain, its missing parts supplied by reference TRBV5-4 and TRBJ1-4, is ETGVTQSPTHLIKTRGQQVTLRCSSQSGHNTVSWYQQALGQGPQFIFQYYREEENGRGNFPPRFSGLQFPNYSSELNVNALELDDSALYLCASSWTGGDEKLFFGSGTQLSVL.

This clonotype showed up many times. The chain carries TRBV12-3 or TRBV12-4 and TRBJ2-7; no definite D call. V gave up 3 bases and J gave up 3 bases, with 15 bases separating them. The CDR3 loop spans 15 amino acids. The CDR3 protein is CASSFSVQASYEQYF. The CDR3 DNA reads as TGTGCCAGCAGTTTTTCTGTCCAGGCGAGCTACGAGCAGTACTTC.

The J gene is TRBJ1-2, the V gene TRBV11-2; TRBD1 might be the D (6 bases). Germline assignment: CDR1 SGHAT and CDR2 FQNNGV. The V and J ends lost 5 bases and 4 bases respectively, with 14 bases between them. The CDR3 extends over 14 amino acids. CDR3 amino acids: CASSTIDRRYGYTF. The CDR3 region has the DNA TGTGCCAGCAGCACCATAGACAGGCGCTATGGCTACACCTTC.

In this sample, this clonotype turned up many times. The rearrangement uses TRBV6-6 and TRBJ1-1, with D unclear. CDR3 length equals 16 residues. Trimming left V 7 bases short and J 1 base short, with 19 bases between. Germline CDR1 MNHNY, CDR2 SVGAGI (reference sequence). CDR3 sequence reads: CASTNTWRVANTEAFF. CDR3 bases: TGTGCCAGCACCAATACTTGGAGGGTGGCGAACACTGAAGCTTTCTTT.

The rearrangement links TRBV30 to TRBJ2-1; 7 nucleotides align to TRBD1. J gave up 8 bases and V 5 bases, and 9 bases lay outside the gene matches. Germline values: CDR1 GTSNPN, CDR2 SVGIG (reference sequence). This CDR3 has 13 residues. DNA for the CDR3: TGTGCCTGGTCGTCACAGGGGTTCCATGAGCAGTTCTTC. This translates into CAWSSQGFHEQFF.

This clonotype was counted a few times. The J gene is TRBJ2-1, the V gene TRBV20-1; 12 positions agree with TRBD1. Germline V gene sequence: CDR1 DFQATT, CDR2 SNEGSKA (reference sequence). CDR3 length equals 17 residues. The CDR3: CSPRDRGHSGIYNEQFF. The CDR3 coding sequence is TGCAGCCCGAGGGACAGGGGGCATAGCGGCATCTACAATGAGCAGTTCTTC.

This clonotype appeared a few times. The CDR3 is CASSTRTIGDGYTF. The CDR3 DNA reads TGTGCCAGCAGCACCAGGACCATTGGGGATGGCTACACCTTC. The rearrangement links TRBV9 to TRBJ1-2; D is ambiguous. Germline-derived CDR1 and CDR2 are SGDLS and YYNGEE. Between the trimmed V and J ends, which lost 4 bases and 6 bases, there was a span of 16 bases. The CDR3 is made up of 14 amino acids.

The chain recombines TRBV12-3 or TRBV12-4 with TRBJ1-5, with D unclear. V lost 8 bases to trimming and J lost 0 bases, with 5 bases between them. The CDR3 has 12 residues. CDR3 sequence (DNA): TGTGCCAGCGGGAGTAGCAATCAGCCCCAGCATTTT. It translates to CASGSSNQPQHF.

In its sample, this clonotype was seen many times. The DNA of the CDR3 is TGCAGTGCTAGTTGGGCGGGGGCCCCTTCTGGAGAGACCCAGTACTTC. The encoded protein is CSASWAGAPSGETQYF. The rearrangement joins TRBV20-1 to TRBJ2-5, with a weak D call TRBD2 (7 bases). Germline V gene lookup returns CDR1 DFQATT and CDR2 SNEGSKA (reference sequence). The CDR3 spans 16 residues. Trimming stripped 3 bases from V and 4 bases from J, with 21 bases between.

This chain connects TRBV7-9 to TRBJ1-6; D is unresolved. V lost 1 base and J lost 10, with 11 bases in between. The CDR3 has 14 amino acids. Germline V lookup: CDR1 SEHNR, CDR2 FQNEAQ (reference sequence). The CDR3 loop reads CASSLGVGYSPLHF. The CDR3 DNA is TGTGCCAGCAGCTTAGGAGTAGGGTACTCACCCCTCCACTTT.